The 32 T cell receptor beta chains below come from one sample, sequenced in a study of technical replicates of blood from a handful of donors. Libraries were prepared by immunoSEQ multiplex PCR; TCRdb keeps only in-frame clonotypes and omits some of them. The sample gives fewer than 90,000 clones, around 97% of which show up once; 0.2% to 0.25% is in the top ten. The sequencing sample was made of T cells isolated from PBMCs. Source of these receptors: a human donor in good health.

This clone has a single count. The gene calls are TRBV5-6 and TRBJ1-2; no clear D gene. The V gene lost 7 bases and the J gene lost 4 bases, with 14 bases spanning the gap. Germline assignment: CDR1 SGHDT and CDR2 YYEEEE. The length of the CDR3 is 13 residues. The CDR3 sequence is CASFGLETYGYTF. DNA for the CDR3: TGTGCCAGCTTCGGATTGGAGACCTATGGCTACACCTTC.

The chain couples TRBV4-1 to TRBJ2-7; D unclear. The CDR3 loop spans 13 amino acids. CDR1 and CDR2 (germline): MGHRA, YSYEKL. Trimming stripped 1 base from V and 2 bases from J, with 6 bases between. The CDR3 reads CASSQVFPYEQYF. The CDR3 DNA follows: TGCGCCAGCAGCCAAGTCTTCCCCTACGAGCAGTACTTC.

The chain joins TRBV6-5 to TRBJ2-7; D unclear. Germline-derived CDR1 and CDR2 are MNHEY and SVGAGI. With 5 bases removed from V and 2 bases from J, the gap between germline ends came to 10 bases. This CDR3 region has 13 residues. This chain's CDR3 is CASSTPAAYEQYF. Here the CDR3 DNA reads TGTGCCAGCAGTACGCCTGCAGCCTACGAGCAGTACTTC.

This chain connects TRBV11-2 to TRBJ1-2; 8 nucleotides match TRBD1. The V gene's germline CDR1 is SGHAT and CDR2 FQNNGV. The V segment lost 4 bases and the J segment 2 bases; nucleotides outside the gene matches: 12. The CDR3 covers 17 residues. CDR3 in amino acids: CASSSIKTGVVNYGYTF. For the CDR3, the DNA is TGTGCCAGCAGCTCAATCAAGACAGGGGTTGTAAACTATGGCTACACCTTC.

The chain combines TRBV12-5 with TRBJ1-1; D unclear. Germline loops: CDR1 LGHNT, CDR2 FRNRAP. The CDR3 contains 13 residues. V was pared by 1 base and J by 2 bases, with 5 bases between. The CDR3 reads CASGLGGNTEAFF. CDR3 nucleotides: TGTGCTAGTGGTTTGGGAGGAAACACTGAAGCTTTCTTT.

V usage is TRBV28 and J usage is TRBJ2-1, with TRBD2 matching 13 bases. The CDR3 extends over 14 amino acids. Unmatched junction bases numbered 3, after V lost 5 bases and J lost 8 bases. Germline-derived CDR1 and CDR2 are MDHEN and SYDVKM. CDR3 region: CASSRTSGRHEQFF. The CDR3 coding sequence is TGTGCCAGCAGTAGGACTAGCGGGAGACATGAGCAGTTCTTC.

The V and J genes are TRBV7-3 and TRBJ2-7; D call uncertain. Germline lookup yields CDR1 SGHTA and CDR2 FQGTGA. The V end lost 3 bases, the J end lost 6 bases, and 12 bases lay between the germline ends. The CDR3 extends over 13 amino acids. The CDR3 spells CASSFEISGEQYF. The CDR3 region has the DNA TGTGCCAGCAGCTTCGAGATTTCGGGCGAGCAGTACTTC. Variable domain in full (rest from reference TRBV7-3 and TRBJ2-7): GAGVSQTPSNKVTEKGKYVELRCDPISGHTALYWYRQSLGQGPEFLIYFQGTGAADDSGLPNDRFFAVRPEGSVSTLKIQRTERGDSAVYLCASSFEISGEQYFGPGTRLTVT.

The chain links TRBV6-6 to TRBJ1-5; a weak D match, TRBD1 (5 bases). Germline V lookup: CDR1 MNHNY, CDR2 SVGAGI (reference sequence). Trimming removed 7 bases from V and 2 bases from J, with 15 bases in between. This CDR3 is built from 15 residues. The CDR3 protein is CASTSMGQGNQPQHF. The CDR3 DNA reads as TGTGCCAGCACCTCAATGGGGCAGGGCAATCAGCCCCAGCATTTT.

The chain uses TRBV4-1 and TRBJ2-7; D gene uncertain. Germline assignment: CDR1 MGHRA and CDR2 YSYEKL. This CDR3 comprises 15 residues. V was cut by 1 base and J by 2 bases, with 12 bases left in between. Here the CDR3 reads CASSQASAFAYEQYF. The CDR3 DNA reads TGCGCCAGCAGCCAAGCCAGTGCATTCGCCTACGAGCAGTACTTC.

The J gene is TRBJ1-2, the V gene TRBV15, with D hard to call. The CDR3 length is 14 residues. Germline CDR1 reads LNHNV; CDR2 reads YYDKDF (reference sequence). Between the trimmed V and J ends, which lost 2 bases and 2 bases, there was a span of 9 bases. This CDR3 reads CATSRFVLNYGYTF. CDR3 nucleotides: TGTGCCACCAGCAGATTTGTACTGAACTATGGCTACACCTTC.

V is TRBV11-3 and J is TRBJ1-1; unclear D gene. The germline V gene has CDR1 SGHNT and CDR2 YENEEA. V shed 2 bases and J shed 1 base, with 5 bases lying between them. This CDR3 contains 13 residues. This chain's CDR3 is CASSLLRNTEAFF. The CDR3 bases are TGTGCCAGCAGCTTATTGAGGAACACTGAAGCTTTCTTT.

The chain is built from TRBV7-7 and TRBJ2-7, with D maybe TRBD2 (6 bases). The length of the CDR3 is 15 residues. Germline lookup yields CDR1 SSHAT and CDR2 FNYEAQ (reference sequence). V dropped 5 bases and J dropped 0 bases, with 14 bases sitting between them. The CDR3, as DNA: TGTGCCAGCAGCCGGCGTGCGGGGAGCTCCTACGAGCAGTACTTC. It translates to CASSRRAGSSYEQYF.

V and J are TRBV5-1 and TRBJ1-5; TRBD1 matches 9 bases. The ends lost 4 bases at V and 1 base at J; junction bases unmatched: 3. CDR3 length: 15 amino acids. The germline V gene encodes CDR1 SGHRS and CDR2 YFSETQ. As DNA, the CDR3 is TGCGCCAGCAGCGCAGGGACAGGGAGCAATCAGCCCCAGCATTTT. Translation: CASSAGTGSNQPQHF.

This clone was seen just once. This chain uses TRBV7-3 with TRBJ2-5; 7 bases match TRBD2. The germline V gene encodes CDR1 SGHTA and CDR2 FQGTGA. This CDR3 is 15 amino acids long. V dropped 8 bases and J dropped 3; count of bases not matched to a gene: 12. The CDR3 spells CASSRGGGRKETQYF. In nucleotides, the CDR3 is TGTGCCAGCTCTCGAGGCGGGGGAAGAAAAGAGACCCAGTACTTC.

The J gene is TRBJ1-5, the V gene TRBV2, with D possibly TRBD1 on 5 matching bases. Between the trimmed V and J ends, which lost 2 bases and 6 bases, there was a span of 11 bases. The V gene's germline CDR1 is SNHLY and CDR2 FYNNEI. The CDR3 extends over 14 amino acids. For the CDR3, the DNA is TGTGCCAGCAGTGAACAGGGCCTGAGTCAGCCCCAGCATTTT. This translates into CASSEQGLSQPQHF.

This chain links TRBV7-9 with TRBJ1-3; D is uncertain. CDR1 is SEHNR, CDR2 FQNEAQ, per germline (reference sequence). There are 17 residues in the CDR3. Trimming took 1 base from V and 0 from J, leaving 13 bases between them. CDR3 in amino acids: CASSLGFGRASGNTIYF. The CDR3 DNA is TGTGCCAGCAGCTTAGGGTTTGGGAGAGCCTCTGGAAACACCATATATTTT.

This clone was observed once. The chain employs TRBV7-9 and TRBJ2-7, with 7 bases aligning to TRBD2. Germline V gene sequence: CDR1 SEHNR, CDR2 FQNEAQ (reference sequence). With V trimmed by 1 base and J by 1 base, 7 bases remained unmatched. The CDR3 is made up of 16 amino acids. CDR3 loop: CASSLGQGRASYEQYF. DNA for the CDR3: TGTGCCAGCAGCTTAGGGCAAGGGAGGGCATCCTACGAGCAGTACTTC.

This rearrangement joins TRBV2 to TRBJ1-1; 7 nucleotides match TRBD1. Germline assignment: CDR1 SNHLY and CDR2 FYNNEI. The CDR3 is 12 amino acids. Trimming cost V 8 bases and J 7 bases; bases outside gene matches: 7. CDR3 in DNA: TGTGCCAGCTCCACACAGGGGATTGAAGCTTTCTTT. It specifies CASSTQGIEAFF.

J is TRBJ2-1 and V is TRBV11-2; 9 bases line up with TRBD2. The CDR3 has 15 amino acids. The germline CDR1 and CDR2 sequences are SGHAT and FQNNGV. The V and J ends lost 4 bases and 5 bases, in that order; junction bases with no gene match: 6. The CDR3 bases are TGTGCCAGCAGCTCCCCGACTAGCGGTAACAATGAGCAGTTCTTC. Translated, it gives CASSSPTSGNNEQFF.

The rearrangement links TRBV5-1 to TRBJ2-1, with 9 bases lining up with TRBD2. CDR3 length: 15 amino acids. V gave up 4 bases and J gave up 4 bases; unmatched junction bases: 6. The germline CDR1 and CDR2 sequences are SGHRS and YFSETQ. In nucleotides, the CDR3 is TGCGCCAGCAGCGCATTAGCGGGGGTATACAATGAGCAGTTCTTC. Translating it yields CASSALAGVYNEQFF.

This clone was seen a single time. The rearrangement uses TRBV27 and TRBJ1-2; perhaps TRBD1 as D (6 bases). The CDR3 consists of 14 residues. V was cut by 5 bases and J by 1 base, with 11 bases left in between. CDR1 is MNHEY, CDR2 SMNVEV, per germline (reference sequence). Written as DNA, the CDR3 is TGTGCCAGCAGTCCCACAGGGTTTAACTATGGCTACACCTTC. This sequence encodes CASSPTGFNYGYTF.

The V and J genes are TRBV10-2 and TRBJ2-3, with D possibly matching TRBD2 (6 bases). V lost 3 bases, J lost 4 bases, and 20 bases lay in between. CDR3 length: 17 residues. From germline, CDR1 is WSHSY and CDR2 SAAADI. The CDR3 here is CASSEPTERDFPDTQYF. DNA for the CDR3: TGCGCCAGCAGTGAACCGACGGAAAGGGACTTCCCAGATACGCAGTATTTT.

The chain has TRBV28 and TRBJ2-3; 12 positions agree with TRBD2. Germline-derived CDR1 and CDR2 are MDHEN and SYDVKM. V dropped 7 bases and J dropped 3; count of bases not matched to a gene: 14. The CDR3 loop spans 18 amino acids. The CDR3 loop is CASTPSTSGGPGTDTQYF. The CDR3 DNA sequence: TGTGCCAGCACCCCCTCGACTAGCGGGGGCCCTGGGACAGATACGCAGTATTTT. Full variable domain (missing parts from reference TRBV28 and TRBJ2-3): DVKVTQSSRYLVKRTGEKVFLECVQDMDHENMFWYRQDPGLGLRLIYFSYDVKMKEKGDIPEGYSVSREKKERFSLILESASTNQTSMYLCASTPSTSGGPGTDTQYFGPGTRLTVL.

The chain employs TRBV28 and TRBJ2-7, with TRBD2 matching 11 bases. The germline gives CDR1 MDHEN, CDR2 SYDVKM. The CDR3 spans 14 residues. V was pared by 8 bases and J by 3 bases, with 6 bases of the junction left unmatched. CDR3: CASQLAGELYEQYF. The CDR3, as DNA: TGTGCCAGCCAACTAGCGGGAGAGCTCTACGAGCAGTACTTC.

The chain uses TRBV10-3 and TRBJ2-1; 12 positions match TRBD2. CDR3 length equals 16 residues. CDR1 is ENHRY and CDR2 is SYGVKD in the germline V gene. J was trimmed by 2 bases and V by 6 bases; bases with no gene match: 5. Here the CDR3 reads CAISPSGRATYNEQFF. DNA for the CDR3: TGTGCCATCAGCCCTAGCGGGAGGGCCACCTACAATGAGCAGTTCTTC.

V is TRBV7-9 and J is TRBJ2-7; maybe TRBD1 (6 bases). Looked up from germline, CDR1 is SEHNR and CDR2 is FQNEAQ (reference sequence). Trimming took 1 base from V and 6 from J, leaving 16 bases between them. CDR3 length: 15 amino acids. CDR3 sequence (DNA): TGTGCCAGCAGCTTAGGTGGGACACCCTCTTCCGAGCAGTACTTC. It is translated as CASSLGGTPSSEQYF.

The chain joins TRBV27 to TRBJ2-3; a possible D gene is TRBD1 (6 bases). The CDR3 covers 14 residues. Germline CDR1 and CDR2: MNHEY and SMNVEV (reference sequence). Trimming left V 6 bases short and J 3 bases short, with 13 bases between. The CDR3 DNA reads TGTGCCAGCAGCCCGGACAGTTGGACAGATACGCAGTATTTT. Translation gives CASSPDSWTDTQYF.

The CDR3 nucleotides are TGTGCCAGCAGCTTATCGGCTAGCGGGGCCGGGGAGCTGTTTTTT. Translation gives CASSLSASGAGELFF. The V and J genes are TRBV7-2 and TRBJ2-2; 9 bases map to TRBD2. The V gene's germline CDR1 is SGHTA and CDR2 FQGNSA. Trimming took 2 bases from V and 6 from J; bases not matched to a gene: 4. The CDR3 length is 15 residues.

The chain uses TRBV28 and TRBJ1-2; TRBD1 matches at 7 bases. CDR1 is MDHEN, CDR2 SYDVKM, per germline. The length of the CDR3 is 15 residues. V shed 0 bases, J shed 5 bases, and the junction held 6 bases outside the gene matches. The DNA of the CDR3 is TGTGCCAGCAGTTTATGGTCAGGGGGTTGGTATGGCTACACCTTC. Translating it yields CASSLWSGGWYGYTF.

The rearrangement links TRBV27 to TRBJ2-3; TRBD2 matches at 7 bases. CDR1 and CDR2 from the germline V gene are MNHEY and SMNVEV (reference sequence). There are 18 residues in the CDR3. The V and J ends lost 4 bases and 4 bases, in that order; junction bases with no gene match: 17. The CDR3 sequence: CASSSFPRSSGRADTQYF. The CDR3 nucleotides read TGTGCCAGCAGTTCTTTCCCCCGATCTAGCGGTCGGGCAGATACGCAGTATTTT.

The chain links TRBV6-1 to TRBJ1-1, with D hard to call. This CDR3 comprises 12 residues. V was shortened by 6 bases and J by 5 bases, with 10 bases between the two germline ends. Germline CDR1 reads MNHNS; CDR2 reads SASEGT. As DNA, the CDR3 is TGTGCCAGCAGCAGACCGGGGACTGAAGCTTTCTTT. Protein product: CASSRPGTEAFF.

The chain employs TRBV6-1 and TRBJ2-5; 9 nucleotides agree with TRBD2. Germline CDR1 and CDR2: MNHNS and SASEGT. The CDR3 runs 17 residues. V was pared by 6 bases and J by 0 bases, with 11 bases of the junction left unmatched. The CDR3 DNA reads TGTGCCAGCAGAGAAATAGCGGGGGCCCCCAACCAAGAGACCCAGTACTTC. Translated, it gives CASREIAGAPNQETQYF.